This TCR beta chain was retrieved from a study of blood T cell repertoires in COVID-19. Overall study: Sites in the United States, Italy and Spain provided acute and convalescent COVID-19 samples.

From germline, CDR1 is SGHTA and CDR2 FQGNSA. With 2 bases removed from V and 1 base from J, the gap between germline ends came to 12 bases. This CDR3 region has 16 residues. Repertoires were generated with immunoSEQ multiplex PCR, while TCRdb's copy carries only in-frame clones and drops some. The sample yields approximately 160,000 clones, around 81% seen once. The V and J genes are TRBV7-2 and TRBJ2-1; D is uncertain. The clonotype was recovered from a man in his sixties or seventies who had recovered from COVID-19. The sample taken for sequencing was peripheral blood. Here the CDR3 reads CASSLSGHSSYNEQFF. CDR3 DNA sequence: TGTGCCAGCAGCTTAAGTGGGCACAGTTCCTACAATGAGCAGTTCTTC. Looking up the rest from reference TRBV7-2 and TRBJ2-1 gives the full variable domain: GAGVSQSPSNKVTEKGKDVELRCDPISGHTALYWYRQSLGQGLEFLIYFQGNSAPDKSGLPSDRFSAERTGGSVSTLTIQRTQQEDSAVYLCASSLSGHSSYNEQFFGPGTRLTVL.